There are a few counts of the clone carrying this T cell receptor beta chain. CDR1 is MNHEY, CDR2 SVGAGI, per germline. The V gene lost 4 bases and the J gene lost 5 bases, with 15 bases spanning the gap. The CDR3 sequence is 14 residues long. This entry is derived from a study of identical twins. TCRdb called the 5' RACE reads again in MiXCR, with one record for every CDR3 protein. The sample lists about 700,000 distinct CDR3 sequences, about 9.4% occurring once. This sample also appeared in a second study, on yellow fever vaccine responses in identical twins.

V and J are TRBV6-5 and TRBJ2-7, with D perhaps being TRBD1 or TRBD2 (5 bases each). The specimen sequenced was PBMCs. The source is a young woman in good health. CDR3 residues: CASSLGDRSHEQYF. CDR3 nucleotide sequence: TGTGCCAGCAGTTTAGGGGACCGTAGCCACGAGCAGTACTTC.